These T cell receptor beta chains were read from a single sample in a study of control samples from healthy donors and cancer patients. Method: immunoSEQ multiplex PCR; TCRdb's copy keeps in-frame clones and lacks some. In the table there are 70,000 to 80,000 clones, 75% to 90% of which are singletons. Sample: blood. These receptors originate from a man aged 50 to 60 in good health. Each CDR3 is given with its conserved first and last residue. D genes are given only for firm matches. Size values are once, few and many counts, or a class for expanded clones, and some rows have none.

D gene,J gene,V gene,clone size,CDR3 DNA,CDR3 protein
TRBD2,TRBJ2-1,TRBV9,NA,TGTGCCAGCAGCGTAGGTTCTAGCGGGAGGGTGGTTGAGCAGTTCTTC,CASSVGSSGRVVEQFF
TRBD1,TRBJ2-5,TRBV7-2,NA,TGTGCCAGCAGCTTAGAATGGTTGGGAAGGGGGCGGGAAGAGACCCAGTACTTC,CASSLEWLGRGREETQYF
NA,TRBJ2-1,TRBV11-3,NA,TGTGCCAGCAGCTTTTTGGGGGGCTTATACAATGAGCAGTTCTTC,CASSFLGGLYNEQFF
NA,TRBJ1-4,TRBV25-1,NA,TGTGCCAGCAGCACGGTCCGAGCCCCCTCGTCAGGGCTCGTAAAACTGTTTTTT,CASSTVRAPSSGLVKLFF
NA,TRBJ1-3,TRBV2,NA,TGTGCCAGCAGTGAGGTCTCTGGAAACACCATATATTTT,CASSEVSGNTIYF
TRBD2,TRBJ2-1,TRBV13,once,TGTGCCAGCAGCTTAGTGGTGTCAGGAGCGGGAGTCGATGAGCAGTTCTTC,CASSLVVSGAGVDEQFF
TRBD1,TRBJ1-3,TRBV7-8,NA,TGTGCCAGCCACACAGGGGGCGCGGGAAACACCATATATTTT,CASHTGGAGNTIYF
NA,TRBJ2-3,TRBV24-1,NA,TGTGCCACCAGTGATTTTTCGCTAGCTGCTTCTACAGATACGCAGTATTTT,CATSDFSLAASTDTQYF
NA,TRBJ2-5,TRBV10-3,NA,TGTGCCATCAGTGATTTGCACCAAGAGACCCAGTACTTC,CAISDLHQETQYF
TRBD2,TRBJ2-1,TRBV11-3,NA,TGTGCCAGCAGCTTATCCAGCGGGATTCTCAATGAGCAGTTCTTC,CASSLSSGILNEQFF
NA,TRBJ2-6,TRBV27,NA,TGTGCCAGCAGTTTACGCCCGAGGGCCGGGGCCAACGTCCTGACTTTC,CASSLRPRAGANVLTF
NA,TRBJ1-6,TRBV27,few,TGTGCCAGCAGTCTCTACAGGGTTAACTCACCCCTCCACTTT,CASSLYRVNSPLHF
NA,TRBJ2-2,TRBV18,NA,TGTGCCAGCTCACCACCAGGAGACACCGGGGAGCTGTTTTTT,CASSPPGDTGELFF
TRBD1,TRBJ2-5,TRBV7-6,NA,TGTGCCAGCAGCATATACCCACAGGGGGCGGAAGAGACCCAGTACTTC,CASSIYPQGAEETQYF
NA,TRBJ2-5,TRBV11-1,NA,TGTGCCAGCAGCTTAGGTGACTCACTCGAGACCCAGTACTTC,CASSLGDSLETQYF
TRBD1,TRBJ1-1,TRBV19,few,TGTGCCAGTCTTCCCCGAACAGGGGTCACTGAAGCTTTCTTT,CASLPRTGVTEAFF
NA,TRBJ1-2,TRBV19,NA,TGTGCCAGTAGTATTTATTGGACTATACGGGAGTTTGGCTACACCTTC,CASSIYWTIREFGYTF
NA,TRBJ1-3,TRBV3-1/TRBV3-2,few,TGTGCCAGCAGCCAAGCGGGGGAACGAAACACCATATATTTT,CASSQAGERNTIYF
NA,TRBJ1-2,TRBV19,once,TGTGCCAGTAGTATAGGGTACCGTGATGGCTACACCTTC,CASSIGYRDGYTF
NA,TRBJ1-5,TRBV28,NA,TGTGCCAGCTTCCCTCCGGGACCCAATCAGCCCCAGCATTTT,CASFPPGPNQPQHF
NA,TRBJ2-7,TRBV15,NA,TGTGCCACCAGCAGGGGGGACGTTTCCTACGAGCAGTACTTC,CATSRGDVSYEQYF
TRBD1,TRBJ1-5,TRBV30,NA,TGTGCCTGGAGCCAGGGGGGAGGCGGCAATCAGCCCCAGCATTTT,CAWSQGGGGNQPQHF
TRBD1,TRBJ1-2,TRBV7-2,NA,TGTGCCAGCAGCTGGGACAGGGGGAACTATGGCTACACCTTC,CASSWDRGNYGYTF
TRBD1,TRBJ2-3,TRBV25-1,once,TGTGCCAGCAGTTACCCAGGGGGCGCCTCAGATACGCAGTATTTT,CASSYPGGASDTQYF
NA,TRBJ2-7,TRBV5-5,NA,TGTGCCAGCAGCTTTCGGACCCCCTCCTACGAGCAGTACTTC,CASSFRTPSYEQYF
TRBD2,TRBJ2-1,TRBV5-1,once,TGCGCCAGCAGCTTGGCCGGGACTAGCGGAGATGAGCAGTTCTTC,CASSLAGTSGDEQFF
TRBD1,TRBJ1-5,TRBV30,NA,TGTGCCTGGGCGACAGGGGCTGAGCAGCCCCAGCATTTT,CAWATGAEQPQHF
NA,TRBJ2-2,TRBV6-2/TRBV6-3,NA,TGTGCCAGCAGTTACCTCGGGGGGAACACCGGGGAGCTGTTTTTT,CASSYLGGNTGELFF
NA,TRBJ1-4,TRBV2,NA,TGTGCCAGCAGCGGGGAGTGGGGGTTTGCTGGGGAAAAACTGTTTTTT,CASSGEWGFAGEKLFF
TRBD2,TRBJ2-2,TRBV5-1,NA,TGCGCCAGCAGCAAAGGACTAGCGGGAGGGCTCGGGAACACCGGGGAGCTGTTTTTT,CASSKGLAGGLGNTGELFF
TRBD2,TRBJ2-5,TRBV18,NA,TGTGCCAGCTCCCGTTCCGGACTTGGGACTAGCGGGAAGTCAGAGACCCAGTACTTC,CASSRSGLGTSGKSETQYF
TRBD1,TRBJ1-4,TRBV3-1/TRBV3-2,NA,TGTGCCAGCCGTGCGACAGGGGGCACTAATGAAAAACTGTTTTTT,CASRATGGTNEKLFF
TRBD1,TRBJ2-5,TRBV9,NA,TGTGCCAGCAGCATGCTCGGGACAGTCCAAGAGACCCAGTACTTC,CASSMLGTVQETQYF
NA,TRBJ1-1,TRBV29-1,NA,TGCAGCGTCGGAAGCAGGGCTACGAACACTGAAGCTTTCTTT,CSVGSRATNTEAFF
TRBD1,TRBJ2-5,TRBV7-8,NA,TGTGCCAGCAGCCTGCTCGGGACAGCTAAAGAGACCCAGTACTTC,CASSLLGTAKETQYF
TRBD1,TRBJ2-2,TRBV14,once,TGTGCCAGCAGCCAATTACAGGGGACCTTATACACCGGGGAGCTGTTTTTT,CASSQLQGTLYTGELFF
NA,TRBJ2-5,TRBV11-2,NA,TGTGCCAGCAGCCCAGACGGAGAGACCCAGTACTTC,CASSPDGETQYF
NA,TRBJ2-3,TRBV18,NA,TGTGCCAGCTCACCACCGATAACTAGCACAGATACGCAGTATTTT,CASSPPITSTDTQYF
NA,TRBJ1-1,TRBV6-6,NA,TGTGCCAGCAGGGGGGGAGTGAACACTGAAGCTTTCTTT,CASRGGVNTEAFF
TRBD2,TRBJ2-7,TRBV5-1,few,TGCGCCAGCAGCTTGGACGGACTAGCGGGCTCCTACGAGCAGTACTTC,CASSLDGLAGSYEQYF
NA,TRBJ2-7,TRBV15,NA,TGTGCCACCCACTCTGTGGGGGGTTCCTACGAGCAGTACTTC,CATHSVGGSYEQYF
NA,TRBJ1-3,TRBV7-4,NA,TGTGCCAGCAGCTATCCTTGCTCTGGAAACACCATATATTTT,CASSYPCSGNTIYF
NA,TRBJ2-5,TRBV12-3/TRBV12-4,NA,TGTGCCAGCAGTTTAGTCGGAGAGACCCAGTACTTC,CASSLVGETQYF
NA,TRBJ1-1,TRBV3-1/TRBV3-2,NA,TGTGCCAGCAGCCAAGACGGCAGGGTGGCTGAAGCTTTCTTT,CASSQDGRVAEAFF
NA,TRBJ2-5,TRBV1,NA,TGCACCAGCAGCCAGGCGGCGACCCAGTACTTC,CTSSQAATQYF
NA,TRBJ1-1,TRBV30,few,TGTGCCTGGACATACGATAGGGACGAGGCTTTCTTT,CAWTYDRDEAFF
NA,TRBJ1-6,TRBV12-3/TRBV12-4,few,TGTGCCAGCAGTTTTTCGTCTAATTCACCCCTCCACTTT,CASSFSSNSPLHF
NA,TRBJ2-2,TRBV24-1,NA,TGTGCCCCTACACAGGCCGCGAACACCGGGGAGCTGTTTTTT,CAPTQAANTGELFF
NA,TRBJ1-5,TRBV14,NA,TGTGCCAGCAGCCCGCGGGACAAGAAAGGCAATCAGCCCCAGCATTTT,CASSPRDKKGNQPQHF
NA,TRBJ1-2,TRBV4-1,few,TGCGCCAGCAGCCAAGAAGAGACGCCTTTCTATGGCTACACCTTC,CASSQEETPFYGYTF
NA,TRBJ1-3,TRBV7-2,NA,TGTGCCAGCAGCTTCGGGCCTCTCAGCTCTGGAAACACCATATATTTT,CASSFGPLSSGNTIYF
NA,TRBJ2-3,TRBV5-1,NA,TGCGCCAGCAGCCGGGACCACAGCACAGATACGCAGTATTTT,CASSRDHSTDTQYF
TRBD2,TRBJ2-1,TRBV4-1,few,TGCGCCAGCAGCCGACTAGCGGTATACAATGAGCAGTTCTTC,CASSRLAVYNEQFF
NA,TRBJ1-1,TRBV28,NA,TGTGCCAGCAGAATACCGTCCATAGAAGCTTTCTTT,CASRIPSIEAFF
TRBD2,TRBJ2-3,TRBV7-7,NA,TGTGCCAGCAGTCTCGGGAGGGGGAGCGAGACAGATACGCAGTATTTT,CASSLGRGSETDTQYF